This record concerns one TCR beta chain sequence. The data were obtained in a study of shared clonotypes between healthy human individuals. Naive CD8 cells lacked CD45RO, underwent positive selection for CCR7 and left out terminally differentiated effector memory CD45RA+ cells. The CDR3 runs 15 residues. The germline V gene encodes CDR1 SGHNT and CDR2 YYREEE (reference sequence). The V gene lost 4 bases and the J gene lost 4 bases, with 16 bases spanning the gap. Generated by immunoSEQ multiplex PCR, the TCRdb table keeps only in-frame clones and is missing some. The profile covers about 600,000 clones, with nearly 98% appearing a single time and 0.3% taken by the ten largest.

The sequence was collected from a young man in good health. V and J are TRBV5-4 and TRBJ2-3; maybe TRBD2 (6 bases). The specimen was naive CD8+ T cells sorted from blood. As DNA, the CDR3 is TGTGCCAGCAGCCTGGGCGGTCCTAGCGCAGATACGCAGTATTTT. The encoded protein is CASSLGGPSADTQYF.